The clone carrying this T cell receptor (beta chain) was found once. In the study's own analysis: It was from reference gene primer amplification that nucleated cell counts were estimated. The data were produced by immunoSEQ multiplex PCR, yet TCRdb's version contains in-frame clones alone and is incomplete. V and J calls plus clone size are reproduced from that table; the DNA served to infer D and trimming. The data hold 200,000 to 250,000 clones, with about 88% observed a single time. V dropped 10 bases and J dropped 4; count of bases not matched to a gene: 4. This CDR3 is built from 13 residues. Germline V gene lookup returns CDR1 LNHNV and CDR2 YYDKDF (reference sequence). The data stem from a study of blood T cell repertoires in COVID-19. About the study: From the United States, Italy and Spain came samples of acute and convalescent COVID-19. Sample material is recorded as cDNA or gDNA derived from T cells, B-cell-depleted T cells, or PBMCs.

The sample consisted of peripheral blood. The origin of this receptor is a man aged 35-49 years with acute or convalescent COVID-19. This chain joins TRBV15 and TRBJ2-2, with 9 bases fitting TRBD2. This CDR3 reads CASSGGFTGELFF. The DNA for the CDR3 is TGTGCCAGTAGCGGGGGCTTCACCGGGGAGCTGTTTTTT.